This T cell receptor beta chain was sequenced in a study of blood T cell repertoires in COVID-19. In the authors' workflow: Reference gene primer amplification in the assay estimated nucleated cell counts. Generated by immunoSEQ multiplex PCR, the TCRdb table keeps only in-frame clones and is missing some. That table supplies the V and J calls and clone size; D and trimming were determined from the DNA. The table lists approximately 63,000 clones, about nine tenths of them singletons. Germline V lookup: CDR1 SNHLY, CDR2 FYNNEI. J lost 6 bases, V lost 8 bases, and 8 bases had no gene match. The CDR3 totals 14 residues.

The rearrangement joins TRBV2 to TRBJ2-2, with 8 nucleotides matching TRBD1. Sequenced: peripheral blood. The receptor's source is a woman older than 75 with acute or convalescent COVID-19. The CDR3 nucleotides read TGTGCCAGCGGAAGACAGGGGAGCCCCGGGGAGCTGTTTTTT. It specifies CASGRQGSPGELFF.